These T cell receptor beta chains were read from a single sample in a study of control samples from healthy donors and cancer patients. Some clones are missing from TCRdb's copy, which holds only in-frame ones; the method was immunoSEQ multiplex PCR. The data contain fewer than 60,000 clones, 85% to 95% of them singletons. Sequences were obtained from blood. The origin of the receptors is a man aged 30-40 years in good health. Each CDR3 is given with its conserved first and last residue. D genes are given only for firm matches. Size tells how often a clone was seen (once, few, many) or the class of an expanded clone, and some rows leave it out.

CDR3nt	CDR3aa	j_gene	abundance	len	v_gene	d_gene
TGTGCCAGCAGCTCCCCTCTGGACCGCAATAAATTTGAAGCTTTCTTT	CASSSPLDRNKFEAFF	TRBJ1-1	NA	16	TRBV11-2	NA
TGTGCCACCAGCAGAGATAGGGACTTGGGGGAAAAACTGTTTTTT	CATSRDRDLGEKLFF	TRBJ1-4	NA	15	TRBV15	NA
TGTGCCAGCATTTTCAGGGATAGCAATCAGCCCCAGCATTTT	CASIFRDSNQPQHF	TRBJ1-5	NA	14	TRBV6-5	NA
TGTGCCAGCAGCTTAATGGTAGCGGGGATCTACGAGCAGTACTTC	CASSLMVAGIYEQYF	TRBJ2-7	once	15	TRBV7-6	TRBD2
TGTGCCAGCAGCCAAGATATGAGAGTGGGCACTGAAGCTTTCTTT	CASSQDMRVGTEAFF	TRBJ1-1	few	15	TRBV3-1/TRBV3-2	NA
TGTGCCAGCAGTTGGCAGGGAAGCACAGATACGCAGTATTTT	CASSWQGSTDTQYF	TRBJ2-3	NA	14	TRBV6-6	NA
TGTGCCAGCAGCCCATCGGGCCTCTCCTACAATGAGCAGTTCTTC	CASSPSGLSYNEQFF	TRBJ2-1	NA	15	TRBV9	NA
TGCGCCAGCAGCTTAGGACAGGGGTCGGCAACTAATGAAAAACTGTTTTTT	CASSLGQGSATNEKLFF	TRBJ1-4	NA	17	TRBV5-1	TRBD1
TGTGCCAGCAGCTTAGGGCCCTACGGGAATCCCTACGAGCAGTACTTC	CASSLGPYGNPYEQYF	TRBJ2-7	once	16	TRBV7-2	NA
TGTGCCAGCAGCAAAAATAGCGGGGCGGGAGATACGCAGTATTTT	CASSKNSGAGDTQYF	TRBJ2-3	NA	15	TRBV11-3	TRBD2
TGTGCCTGGAGCGGGCCCAGAAAGACGGACCGCAGGCCCCAGCATTTT	CAWSGPRKTDRRPQHF	TRBJ1-5	NA	16	TRBV30	NA
TGTGCCAGCAGCTTGGGCCTGGGGGACCTCCACTTT	CASSLGLGDLHF	TRBJ1-6	NA	12	TRBV5-5	NA
TGTGCCAGCAGCTCCGGGCAGGCGAACACCGGGGAGCTGTTTTTT	CASSSGQANTGELFF	TRBJ2-2	NA	15	TRBV21-1	NA
TGTGCCAGCAGCCTTAATATGGACTTCCGGGCCGGGTCGTCCTTC	CASSLNMDFRAGSSF	TRBJ1-2	NA	15	TRBV28	NA
TGTGCCAGCCGACCCACTGCACCGAACACCGGGGAGCTGTTTTTT	CASRPTAPNTGELFF	TRBJ2-2	NA	15	TRBV18	NA
TGTGCCAGCACCTCCACTCGCTCCTACGAGCAGTACTTC	CASTSTRSYEQYF	TRBJ2-7	NA	13	TRBV6-5	NA
TGTGCCAGCAGGCCAGCTACAGGGTACTATGGCTACACCTTC	CASRPATGYYGYTF	TRBJ1-2	NA	14	TRBV28	NA
TGTGCCACCAGTTCGACTAGCGGGAGCGAGGTAGAAGAGACCCAGTACTTC	CATSSTSGSEVEETQYF	TRBJ2-5	NA	17	TRBV24-1	TRBD2
TGTGCCAGCAGTTCCGGGACAACTAATAATGAAAAACTGTTTTTT	CASSSGTTNNEKLFF	TRBJ1-4	NA	15	TRBV27	NA
TGTGCCAGCAGTGACCCCAGCGGGAGCTCCTACAATGAGCAGTTCTTC	CASSDPSGSSYNEQFF	TRBJ2-1	once	16	TRBV2	TRBD2
TGCGCCAGCAGCCGGCCGACTAGCGAACTGAGGTACAATGAGCAGTTCTTC	CASSRPTSELRYNEQFF	TRBJ2-1	NA	17	TRBV5-1	TRBD2
TGTGCCAGCAGCGCGTCTAGCGGGAGCTCCTACGAGCAGTACTTC	CASSASSGSSYEQYF	TRBJ2-7	NA	15	TRBV9	TRBD2
TGTGCCAGCAGCTTGGCTGGGACAGGGGGACTCCACTTT	CASSLAGTGGLHF	TRBJ1-6	NA	13	TRBV5-5	TRBD1
TGTGCCAGCGACAGGGGATTGCCGCAGGTGGCTTTCTTT	CASDRGLPQVAFF	TRBJ1-1	NA	13	TRBV7-9	TRBD1
TGTGCCAGCAGCTTGGGCGGGAGGGCCGAGAATGAGCAGTTCTTC	CASSLGGRAENEQFF	TRBJ2-1	once	15	TRBV5-4	TRBD2
TGTGCCAGCAGTTACGGGGTCGGGGCCAACGTCCTGACTTTC	CASSYGVGANVLTF	TRBJ2-6	NA	14	TRBV6-5	NA
TGTGCCAGCAGTTTGCCCATACTTTTGAACACTGAAGCTTTCTTT	CASSLPILLNTEAFF	TRBJ1-1	few	15	TRBV28	NA
TGCGCCAGCAGCTCGAAGGGGACCAACACCGGGGAGCTGTTTTTT	CASSSKGTNTGELFF	TRBJ2-2	once	15	TRBV5-1	NA
TGTGCCAGCAGCCAGCTGACTAGCGGGAACACCGGGGAGCTGTTTTTT	CASSQLTSGNTGELFF	TRBJ2-2	NA	16	TRBV4-2	TRBD2
TGTGCCATCAGTGACCCGGGCCCTGGGGAATACAATGAGCAGTTCTTC	CAISDPGPGEYNEQFF	TRBJ2-1	NA	16	TRBV10-3	NA
TGTGCCAGCAGCTTTACGCCGGGACAGGGGATCGAGCAGTACTTC	CASSFTPGQGIEQYF	TRBJ2-7	few	15	TRBV7-8	TRBD1
TGTGCCAGCAGTTTATATGGTAGCGGGGGGGAAGAGACCCAGTACTTC	CASSLYGSGGEETQYF	TRBJ2-5	NA	16	TRBV27	TRBD2
TGCGCCAGCAGCCAACAGGGGGCGCCGAACACTGAAGCTTTCTTT	CASSQQGAPNTEAFF	TRBJ1-1	NA	15	TRBV4-1	TRBD1
TGTGCCATCAGTGGCGGGCACGGGGAGCTGTTTTTT	CAISGGHGELFF	TRBJ2-2	NA	12	TRBV10-3	NA
TGTGCCAGCAGTTTGGGTGGGAGTCCTCCCGGGGAGCTGTTTTTT	CASSLGGSPPGELFF	TRBJ2-2	NA	15	TRBV27	NA
TGTGCCACCAGCAGACCTGACTTTACCGGGGAGCTGTTTTTT	CATSRPDFTGELFF	TRBJ2-2	NA	14	TRBV15	NA